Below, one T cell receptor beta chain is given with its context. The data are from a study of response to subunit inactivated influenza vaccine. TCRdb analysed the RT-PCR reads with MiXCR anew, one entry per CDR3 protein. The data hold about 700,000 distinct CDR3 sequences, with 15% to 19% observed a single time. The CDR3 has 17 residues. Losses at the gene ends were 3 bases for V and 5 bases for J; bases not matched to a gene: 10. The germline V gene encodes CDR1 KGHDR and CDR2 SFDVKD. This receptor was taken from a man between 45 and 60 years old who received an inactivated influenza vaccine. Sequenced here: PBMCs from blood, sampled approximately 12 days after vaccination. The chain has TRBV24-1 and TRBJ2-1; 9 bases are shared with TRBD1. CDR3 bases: TGTGCCACCAGTGATCCTCCCGGGACAGGGATGAACAATGAGCAGTTCTTC. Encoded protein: CATSDPPGTGMNNEQFF.